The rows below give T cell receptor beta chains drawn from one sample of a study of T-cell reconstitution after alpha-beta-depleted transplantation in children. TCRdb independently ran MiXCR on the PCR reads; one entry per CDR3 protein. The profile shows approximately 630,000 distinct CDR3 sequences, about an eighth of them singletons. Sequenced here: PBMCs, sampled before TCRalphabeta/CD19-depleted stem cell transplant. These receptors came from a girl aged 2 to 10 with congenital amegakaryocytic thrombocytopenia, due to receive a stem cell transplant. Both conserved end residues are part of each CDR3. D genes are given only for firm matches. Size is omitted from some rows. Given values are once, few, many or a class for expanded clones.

CDR3aa: CASSHTGLGAGELFF
CDR3nt: TGTGCCAGCAGCCACACAGGGCTGGGCGCCGGGGAGCTGTTTTTT
d_gene: -
j_gene: TRBJ2-2
v_gene: TRBV3-1
abundance: few

CDR3aa: CSARDTGKYGYTF
CDR3nt: TGCAGTGCTAGAGACACAGGGAAATATGGCTACACCTTC
d_gene: -
j_gene: TRBJ1-2
v_gene: TRBV20-1
abundance: many

CDR3aa: CASSPLGVQGGEQYF
CDR3nt: TGTGCCAGCAGCCCTTTGGGAGTACAGGGAGGCGAGCAGTACTTC
d_gene: -
j_gene: TRBJ2-7
v_gene: TRBV7-9
abundance: many

CDR3aa: CASSLVVGEAETQYF
CDR3nt: TGTGCCAGCAGCTTAGTGGTAGGGGAGGCAGAGACCCAGTACTTC
d_gene: -
j_gene: TRBJ2-5
v_gene: TRBV11-2
abundance: many

CDR3aa: CSARLAGYYYEQYF
CDR3nt: TGCAGTGCTAGGTTAGCGGGGTACTACTACGAGCAGTACTTC
d_gene: TRBD2
j_gene: TRBJ2-7
v_gene: TRBV20-1
abundance: -

CDR3aa: CASSFFSSGRPGELFF
CDR3nt: TGTGCCAGCAGTTTTTTCTCTAGCGGGAGGCCCGGGGAGCTGTTTTTT
d_gene: TRBD2
j_gene: TRBJ2-2
v_gene: TRBV6-5
abundance: -

CDR3aa: CASSASSSYEQYF
CDR3nt: TGTGCCAGCAGTGCCTCCTCGAGCTACGAGCAGTACTTC
d_gene: -
j_gene: TRBJ2-7
v_gene: TRBV27
abundance: many

CDR3aa: CAISELDRGHTEAFF
CDR3nt: TGTGCCATCAGTGAGTTGGACAGGGGGCACACTGAAGCTTTCTTT
d_gene: TRBD1
j_gene: TRBJ1-1
v_gene: TRBV10-3
abundance: many

CDR3aa: CASSAATGRNEPQHF
CDR3nt: TGTGCCAGCAGTGCCGCGACAGGCCGCAATGAGCCCCAGCATTTT
d_gene: -
j_gene: TRBJ1-5
v_gene: TRBV2
abundance: -

CDR3aa: CASSLEGETQYF
CDR3nt: TGCGCCAGCAGCTTGGAGGGGGAGACCCAGTACTTC
d_gene: -
j_gene: TRBJ2-5
v_gene: TRBV5-1
abundance: many

CDR3aa: CASSPPTVGVGELFF
CDR3nt: TGTGCCTCGTCGCCCCCAACGGTTGGGGTAGGGGAGCTGTTTTTT
d_gene: -
j_gene: TRBJ2-2
v_gene: TRBV27
abundance: many

CDR3aa: CASSQEMWAGRQGEQYF
CDR3nt: TGTGCCAGCAGCCAAGAGATGTGGGCAGGGAGACAGGGCGAGCAGTACTTC
d_gene: TRBD1
j_gene: TRBJ2-7
v_gene: TRBV4-2
abundance: few

CDR3aa: CSVEARETQYF
CDR3nt: TGCAGCGTTGAGGCCAGGGAGACCCAGTACTTC
d_gene: -
j_gene: TRBJ2-5
v_gene: TRBV29-1
abundance: -

CDR3aa: CASRVQGPGELFF
CDR3nt: TGCGCCAGCAGGGTACAGGGCCCCGGGGAGCTGTTTTTT
d_gene: -
j_gene: TRBJ2-2
v_gene: TRBV5-1
abundance: few

CDR3aa: CSARDRGRILSYEQYF
CDR3nt: TGCAGTGCTAGAGATCGGGGGAGGATCCTCTCCTACGAGCAGTACTTC
d_gene: -
j_gene: TRBJ2-7
v_gene: TRBV20-1
abundance: few

CDR3aa: CSARETIGAGTRHYNEQFF
CDR3nt: TGCAGTGCTAGAGAAACGATTGGTGCGGGGACTAGACATTACAATGAGCAGTTCTTC
d_gene: TRBD2
j_gene: TRBJ2-1
v_gene: TRBV20-1
abundance: -

CDR3aa: CSARDRLAGESEQFF
CDR3nt: TGCAGTGCTAGAGATCGACTAGCGGGAGAAAGTGAGCAGTTCTTC
d_gene: TRBD2
j_gene: TRBJ2-1
v_gene: TRBV20-1
abundance: many

CDR3aa: CASSILGTLGGNEQFF
CDR3nt: TGTGCCAGTAGTATTCTCGGCACGCTAGGAGGCAATGAGCAGTTCTTC
d_gene: -
j_gene: TRBJ2-1
v_gene: TRBV19
abundance: few

CDR3aa: CCASMGLAGVDLAKNIQYF
CDR3nt: TGCTGTGCTTCAATGGGACTAGCGGGAGTGGACCTAGCCAAAAACATTCAGTACTTC
d_gene: TRBD2
j_gene: TRBJ2-4
v_gene: TRBV20-1
abundance: few

CDR3aa: CTSSLAPVGTDTQYF
CDR3nt: TGCACCAGCAGCTTGGCTCCAGTCGGCACAGATACGCAGTATTTT
d_gene: -
j_gene: TRBJ2-3
v_gene: TRBV5-1
abundance: -

CDR3aa: CAISGAAGAPLTQYF
CDR3nt: TGTGCCATCAGTGGGGCAGCGGGAGCCCCCCTTACGCAGTATTTT
d_gene: TRBD2
j_gene: TRBJ2-3
v_gene: TRBV10-3
abundance: -

CDR3aa: CASSLVRSQGGPETQYF
CDR3nt: TGTGCCAGCAGTTTAGTCCGGTCTCAGGGGGGCCCAGAGACCCAGTACTTC
d_gene: -
j_gene: TRBJ2-5
v_gene: TRBV12-3/TRBV12-4
abundance: -

CDR3aa: CASSQLGPGNEQFF
CDR3nt: TGCGCCAGCAGCCAATTGGGGCCTGGCAATGAGCAGTTCTTC
d_gene: -
j_gene: TRBJ2-1
v_gene: TRBV5-1
abundance: many

CDR3aa: CASSYIRQGENYGYTF
CDR3nt: TGTGCCAGCAGTTACATCCGCCAGGGAGAAAACTATGGCTACACCTTC
d_gene: -
j_gene: TRBJ1-2
v_gene: TRBV6-5
abundance: many

CDR3aa: CASSLSGPGGIQPQHF
CDR3nt: TGTGCCAGCAGCTTGAGTGGGCCAGGGGGTATTCAGCCCCAGCATTTT
d_gene: TRBD1
j_gene: TRBJ1-5
v_gene: TRBV5-5
abundance: -

CDR3aa: CSVQGWGVGDEQFF
CDR3nt: TGCAGCGTCCAGGGATGGGGCGTCGGGGATGAGCAGTTCTTC
d_gene: -
j_gene: TRBJ2-1
v_gene: TRBV29-1
abundance: -

CDR3aa: CASSLWQGARDEQFF
CDR3nt: TGCGCCAGCAGCTTGTGGCAGGGGGCGCGGGATGAGCAGTTCTTC
d_gene: TRBD1
j_gene: TRBJ2-1
v_gene: TRBV5-1
abundance: few

CDR3aa: CSIIVGGPKVTQYF
CDR3nt: TGCAGCATCATAGTGGGAGGGCCTAAAGTTACGCAGTATTTT
d_gene: TRBD2
j_gene: TRBJ2-3
v_gene: TRBV20-1
abundance: once

CDR3aa: CASSLGGKVKADTEAFF
CDR3nt: TGTGCCAGCAGCTTAGGTGGGAAAGTTAAAGCGGACACTGAAGCTTTCTTT
d_gene: -
j_gene: TRBJ1-1
v_gene: TRBV7-9
abundance: many

CDR3aa: CAISSTGRYQETQYF
CDR3nt: TGTGCCATCAGCTCGACAGGAAGGTACCAAGAGACCCAGTACTTC
d_gene: -
j_gene: TRBJ2-5
v_gene: TRBV10-3
abundance: many

CDR3aa: CASSFSGSGQETQYF
CDR3nt: TGTGCCAGCAGCTTTAGCGGGAGTGGCCAAGAGACCCAGTACTTC
d_gene: TRBD2
j_gene: TRBJ2-5
v_gene: TRBV5-8
abundance: few

CDR3aa: CAISKTGATHEQYF
CDR3nt: TGTGCCATCAGTAAAACAGGGGCTACCCACGAGCAGTACTTC
d_gene: TRBD1
j_gene: TRBJ2-7
v_gene: TRBV10-3
abundance: many

CDR3aa: CSVESRVRPDTQYF
CDR3nt: TGCAGCGTTGAGAGCCGGGTCAGACCAGATACGCAGTATTTT
d_gene: -
j_gene: TRBJ2-3
v_gene: TRBV29-1
abundance: few

CDR3aa: CSAGTAFENSPLHF
CDR3nt: TGCAGTGCCGGGACAGCCTTTGAGAATTCACCCCTCCACTTT
d_gene: TRBD1
j_gene: TRBJ1-6
v_gene: TRBV20-1
abundance: many

CDR3aa: CASSSPGTSGFNEQFF
CDR3nt: TGTGCCAGCAGTTCCCCCGGGACTAGCGGGTTCAATGAGCAGTTCTTC
d_gene: TRBD2
j_gene: TRBJ2-1
v_gene: TRBV28
abundance: many

CDR3aa: CASTPTGGIEQYF
CDR3nt: TGCGCCAGCACTCCGACAGGGGGCATCGAGCAGTACTTC
d_gene: TRBD1
j_gene: TRBJ2-7
v_gene: TRBV5-1
abundance: many

CDR3aa: CASSHGGSYEQYF
CDR3nt: TGTGCCAGCAGCCATGGGGGATCCTACGAGCAGTACTTC
d_gene: -
j_gene: TRBJ2-7
v_gene: TRBV14
abundance: -

CDR3aa: CSSERDREPDTQYF
CDR3nt: TGCAGTTCCGAACGGGACAGGGAGCCAGATACGCAGTATTTT
d_gene: TRBD1
j_gene: TRBJ2-3
v_gene: TRBV20-1
abundance: many

CDR3aa: CASSPRGPNYGYTF
CDR3nt: TGTGCCAGCAGCCCCCGGGGACCAAACTATGGCTACACCTTC
d_gene: -
j_gene: TRBJ1-2
v_gene: TRBV14
abundance: many

CDR3aa: CASSIWGGLAITDTQYF
CDR3nt: TGCGCCAGCAGCATCTGGGGCGGACTAGCGATTACAGATACGCAGTATTTT
d_gene: TRBD2
j_gene: TRBJ2-3
v_gene: TRBV5-1
abundance: many

CDR3aa: CASSLSGKREQYF
CDR3nt: TGCGCCAGCAGCCTTTCCGGGAAACGCGAGCAGTACTTC
d_gene: -
j_gene: TRBJ2-7
v_gene: TRBV4-1
abundance: -

CDR3aa: CASSQEWGGSTDTQYF
CDR3nt: TGTGCCAGCAGCCAAGAGTGGGGCGGAAGCACAGATACGCAGTATTTT
d_gene: -
j_gene: TRBJ2-3
v_gene: TRBV3-1
abundance: -

CDR3aa: CASSQGLAGKFF
CDR3nt: TGTGCCAGCAGCCAAGGACTAGCGGGCAAGTTCTTC
d_gene: TRBD2
j_gene: TRBJ2-1
v_gene: TRBV14
abundance: -

CDR3aa: CASSGGLRAAQTQYF
CDR3nt: TGTGCCAGCAGTGGGGGCCTAAGGGCCGCCCAGACCCAGTACTTC
d_gene: -
j_gene: TRBJ2-5
v_gene: TRBV25-1
abundance: -

CDR3aa: CASSFYSYVETQYF
CDR3nt: TGTGCCAGCAGTTTCTACAGTTACGTAGAGACCCAGTACTTC
d_gene: -
j_gene: TRBJ2-5
v_gene: TRBV28
abundance: -